This entry lists 8 T cell receptor beta chains sequenced from one sample in a study of naive and memory T cell subsets. Overall study findings and caveats: A few larger clonotypes appeared in naive repertoires, especially CD8, possibly memory cells re-expressing CD45RA.

Two oligonucleotides, mixed equimolar, formed the beta constant-region primer covering TRBC1 and TRBC2. Nested alpha and beta constant-region primers with the SP2 primer drove four PCR rounds on ligated cDNA. TCRdb re-derived calls from the UMI-ligation and nested PCR reads in MiXCR, one entry per CDR3 protein. The sample lists over 110,000 distinct CDR3 sequences; 15% to 20% were seen once. No cognate antigen is known for these TCRs. Sequenced input: naive CD8+ T cells from blood. These receptors were collected from a human donor in good health.

This clonotype was seen a handful of times. This chain uses TRBV9 with TRBJ2-1, with 9 bases identical to TRBD2. Per germline, CDR1 SGDLS and CDR2 YYNGEE. This CDR3 contains 14 residues. Trimming cost V 6 bases and J 7 bases; bases outside gene matches: 8. The DNA for the CDR3 is TGTGCCAGCACCCGGGGACTAGCCAGGAATGAGCAGTTCTTC. It specifies CASTRGLARNEQFF.

This clonotype was found a few times. CDR3 loop: CATRFASYTEAFF. The DNA of the CDR3 is TGTGCCACTCGGTTTGCCAGTTACACTGAAGCTTTCTTT. J is TRBJ1-1 and V is TRBV19; no definite D call. The CDR3 runs 13 residues. The germline V and J ends were trimmed by 10 bases and 3 bases, with 15 bases remaining between them. CDR1 and CDR2 from the germline V gene are LNHDA and SQIVND (reference sequence).

This chain uses TRBV28 with TRBJ2-4, with 9 bases fitting TRBD2. CDR3 length equals 13 residues. CDR1 is MDHEN, CDR2 SYDVKM, per germline. After removal of 3 bases from V and 10 bases from J, the junction contained 4 bases not matched to a gene. The CDR3 DNA is TGTGCCAGCAGTTTGGCTAGCGGGATTATTCAGTACTTC. Its protein product is CASSLASGIIQYF.

This clonotype was detected a few times. The chain joins TRBV29-1 to TRBJ2-7; 11 bases line up with TRBD1. This CDR3 region has 15 residues. J lost 1 base, V lost 1 base, and 3 bases had no gene match. Germline V gene data show CDR1 as SQVTM and CDR2 as ANQGSEA. The CDR3 sequence: CSVEAGQGASYEQYF. The CDR3 region has the DNA TGCAGCGTTGAAGCCGGACAGGGGGCTTCCTACGAGCAGTACTTC.

The chain carries TRBV5-1 and TRBJ2-3, with 11 bases fitting TRBD1. Germline V gene sequence: CDR1 SGHRS, CDR2 YFSETQ. V lost 4 bases, J lost 2 bases, and 6 bases stayed unmatched. CDR3 size: 16 residues. The CDR3 protein is CASSHRGQGVTDTQYF. The CDR3 DNA reads TGCGCCAGCAGCCACAGGGGACAGGGGGTCACAGATACGCAGTATTTT.

The J gene is TRBJ2-1, the V gene TRBV5-1, with 14 positions matching TRBD2. In germline, CDR1 is SGHRS, CDR2 YFSETQ. The CDR3 extends over 15 amino acids. V lost 4 bases, J lost 8 bases, and 5 bases stayed unmatched. CDR3 in DNA: TGCGCCAGCAGCGAAGGGACTAGCGGGAGCCATGAGCAGTTCTTC. As protein: CASSEGTSGSHEQFF.

The chain carries TRBV15 and TRBJ2-1; 12 positions match TRBD2. This CDR3 has 16 amino acids. V dropped 9 bases and J dropped 4; count of bases not matched to a gene: 10. The germline gives CDR1 LNHNV, CDR2 YYDKDF (reference sequence). The CDR3 sequence is CATGGLAGYGYNEQFF. The CDR3 DNA reads as TGTGCCACGGGAGGACTAGCGGGATACGGGTACAATGAGCAGTTCTTC.

In its sample, this clonotype was seen a few times. The J gene is TRBJ2-7, the V gene TRBV6-2 or TRBV6-3; the match to TRBD2 covers 8 bases. The germline V gene has CDR1 MNHEY and CDR2 SVGEGT. Trimming cost V 2 bases and J 4 bases; bases outside gene matches: 22. CDR3 length: 20 residues. CDR3: CASSYSGAGEGSGSVYEQYF. DNA of the CDR3: TGTGCCAGCAGTTACAGCGGAGCAGGGGAGGGGAGCGGGAGTGTTTACGAGCAGTACTTC.